This T cell receptor (beta chain) comes out of a study of T cells in Graves' hyperthyroidism and ophthalmopathy. Overall study findings and caveats: Ophthalmopathy prediction by the model preceded onset by a median roughly 6 months. Appearing also in blood were most of the thyroid clonotypes expanded above 0.001.

This CDR3 region has 16 residues. V shed 1 base and J shed 4 bases, with 14 bases lying between them. Per the germline V gene, CDR1 is MGHRA and CDR2 is YSYEKL. RNA transcripts gave rise to amplified TCR beta CDR3 regions. First-round RT-PCR of the TCR CDR3 relied on the HTBI primer set. Via MiXCR, TCRdb re-called the multiplex PCR reads, giving one row per CDR3 protein. This sample has roughly 640,000 distinct CDR3 sequences; roughly 16% occur once, and the top ten carry under 3.5%. Clinical symptoms, serum thyroxine and TRAb, thyroid ultrasound and orbital computed tomography together formed the diagnostic basis. About 10 ml fresh peripheral blood yielded the PBMCs. This clonotype was recorded a few times. Its target is not known.

The specimen was blood. The chain uses TRBV4-1 and TRBJ2-1; D might be TRBD2 (5 bases). The receptor comes from a woman in her 40s with Graves' ophthalmopathy. CDR3 DNA sequence: TGCGCCAGCAGCCAAGGCGGCGGGTCCCTTTACAATGAGCAGTTCTTC. This codes for CASSQGGGSLYNEQFF.